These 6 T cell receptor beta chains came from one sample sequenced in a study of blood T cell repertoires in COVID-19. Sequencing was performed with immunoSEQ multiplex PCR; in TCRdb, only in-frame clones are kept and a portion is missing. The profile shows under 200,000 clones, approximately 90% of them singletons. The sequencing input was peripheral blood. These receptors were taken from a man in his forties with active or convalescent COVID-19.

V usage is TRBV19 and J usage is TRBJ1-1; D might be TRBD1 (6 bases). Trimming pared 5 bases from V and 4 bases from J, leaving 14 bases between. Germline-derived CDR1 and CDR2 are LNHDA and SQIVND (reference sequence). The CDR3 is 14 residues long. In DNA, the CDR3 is TGTGCCAGTAGTCCCGCTGACAGGCCCACTGAAGCTTTCTTT. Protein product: CASSPADRPTEAFF.

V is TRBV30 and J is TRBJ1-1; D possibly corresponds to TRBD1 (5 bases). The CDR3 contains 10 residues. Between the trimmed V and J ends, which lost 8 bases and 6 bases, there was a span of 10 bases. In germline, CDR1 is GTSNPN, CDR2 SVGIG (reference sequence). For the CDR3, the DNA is TGTGCCGGGGGTTCGGCTGAAGCTTTCTTT. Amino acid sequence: CAGGSAEAFF.

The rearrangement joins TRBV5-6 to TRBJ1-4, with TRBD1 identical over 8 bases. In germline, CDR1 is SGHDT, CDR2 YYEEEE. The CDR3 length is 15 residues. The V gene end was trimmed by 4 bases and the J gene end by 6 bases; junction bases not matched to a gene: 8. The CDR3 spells CASSKTGTGDEKLFF. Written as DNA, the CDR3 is TGTGCCAGCAGCAAGACCGGGACAGGAGATGAAAAACTGTTTTTT.

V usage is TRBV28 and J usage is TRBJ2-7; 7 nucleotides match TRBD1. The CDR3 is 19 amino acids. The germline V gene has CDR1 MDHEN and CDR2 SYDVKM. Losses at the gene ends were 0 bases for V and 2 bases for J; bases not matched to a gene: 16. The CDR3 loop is CASSLWGFYRDSETYEQYF. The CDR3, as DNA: TGTGCCAGCAGTTTATGGGGGTTTTACCGGGACAGTGAAACCTACGAGCAGTACTTC.

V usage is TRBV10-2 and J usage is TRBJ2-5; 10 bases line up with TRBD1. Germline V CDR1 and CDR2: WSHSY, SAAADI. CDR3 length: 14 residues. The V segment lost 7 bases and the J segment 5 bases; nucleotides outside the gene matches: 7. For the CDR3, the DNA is TGCGCCAGCAACGGTGACAGGGGGCTTGAGACCCAGTACTTC. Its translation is CASNGDRGLETQYF.

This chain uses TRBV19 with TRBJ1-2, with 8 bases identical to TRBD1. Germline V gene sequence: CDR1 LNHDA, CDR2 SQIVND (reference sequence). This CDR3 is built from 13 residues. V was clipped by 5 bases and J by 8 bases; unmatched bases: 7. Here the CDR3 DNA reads TGTGCCAGTAGTTTCCGGGACAGGCCAGGCTACACCTTC. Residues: CASSFRDRPGYTF.